Here is one T cell receptor (beta chain) with its context. Its specific antigen is unknown. Base qualities are missing; no much larger clone stands one base away. CDR1 and CDR2, per the germline V gene, are SGHRS and YFSETQ. The junction shows trimming of 0 bases on V and 5 bases on J, and the gene matches do not reach 5 bases of it. The CDR3 runs 16 amino acids, cysteine and phenylalanine included. Of all the DNA, just the CDR3 is kept, 48 bases in frame from base 1. In total, approximately 610 healthy bone marrow donors made up the cohort. At the time of sampling, every cohort member was nominally healthy, though immune exposures that went unrecorded were likely present. The donor tested CMV seropositive, placing the donor among the 289 seropositive members of the cohort. A peripheral blood sample was provided by each donor, and peripheral blood mononuclear cells were used for TCR beta sequencing. The Qiagen DNeasy Blood Extraction Kit was used to extract genomic DNA from the blood cell samples.

This entry belongs to a study of cytomegalovirus exposure and HLA in healthy donors (dated by TCRdb to 2016 to 2017). Looking at the study overall: An earlier analysis of some 500 of the donors reported 250 to 350 Gb of sequence data and 117 million unique TCR beta sequences from about 179 million T cells. About 280 gigabases of sequencing data and tens of millions of unique TCR sequences made up an early release that covered several hundred HLA-typed donors. Among the roughly 380 genotyped donors, about 85% belonged to the genetic ancestry cluster associated with self-reported Caucasian donors. The aim of the study was to test whether cataloging public T cell receptors could identify signatures of past pathogen exposure. The T cell repertoires of 670 or so subjects were profiled by immunosequencing and related to cytomegalovirus serostatus. Besides the first cohort of 666 subjects, a separate validation cohort made up of 120 different subjects was used. High-throughput TCR immunosequencing, statistical association of individual TCRs with disease status, and machine learning were combined to predict cytomegalovirus infection status. To study patterns of TCR occurrence, a later analysis re-analyzed previously published TCR beta repertoires from 500 to 850 donors and added high-resolution HLA genotyping. Rather than using new phenotypic data, the later analysis identified candidate immune exposures from TCR beta sequences and from how often those sequences occurred across donors. To decide whether each TCR beta V gene segment behaved as functional or pseudogenic, an earlier analysis of 587 of the donors relied on high-throughput TCR beta sequencing. Donor age, sex, ethnicity and CMV serostatus were collected together with the repertoire data. A later genetic analysis used genome-wide SNP genotypes for 398 of the 666 donors, treating that subset as a discovery cohort. All discovery cohort repertoires had been generated using a single sequencing platform. Class I and class II HLA loci were covered by the typing at four-digit resolution. Typing coverage varied by locus: roughly 629-640 donors for A, B, C, DRB1 and DQB1; roughly 510 for DQA1; more than 600 for DPA1; approximately 470 for DPB1. Roughly 5 DR-DQ haplotypes were handled as single units for association and clustering, since linkage in the cohort was strong. Among around 400 genotyped donors of the cohort, an average of approximately 220,000 unique TCR beta nucleotide sequences was sequenced per donor, of which about 18% were non-productive.

The study at large found these results: The cohort was sequenced for TCR beta chains only, and without alpha or paired-chain data the features that could be detected were limited. In a later analysis, several top co-occurrence clusters were reported to appear linked to parvovirus B19, influenza, CMV and Epstein-Barr virus. A later analysis associated around 16,000 TCR beta sequences with specific HLA alleles at a false discovery rate of 0.05. When HLA alleles, especially DR and DQ, strongly co-occurred, TCR associations were difficult to assign to individual alleles. V-gene and J-gene trimming of TCR beta chains was associated with a missense DCLRE1C variant in a later genetic analysis, and the association was replicated in an independent cohort. Because counts were too low, about 18 rarely observed V segments, including chromosome 9 orphons, were left out of the earlier analysis of some 640 of the donors. Across donors, most TCR sequences were observed very rarely, whereas some public TCRs were present in many individuals. The classifier was reported to diagnose cytomegalovirus status with high specificity and sensitivity in both the original cohort and the validation cohort. In a later analysis, TCR association rates were found to vary across HLA loci, with the most associated TCRs seen for DRB1 alleles and the fewest for HLA-C alleles. Correlated functional status among segregating V segments might be attributable to linkage disequilibrium, but an unknown experimental factor could not be ruled out. The only immune exposure information available for the cohort was CMV serostatus. Some IMGT-functional V segments, including TRBV6-2 and TRBV6-3, could not be told apart with the 87-base-pair reads, so those segments were excluded. In an earlier analysis of about 600 of the donors, most TCR beta V segments appeared in productive rearrangements about 87% or about 30% of the time, broadly matching IMGT annotations. In a later analysis, most CMV-associated TCR beta chains were found to appear HLA-restricted, with HLA associations seemingly driven largely by CMV exposure. A further reported finding was that TCR beta sequences accurately predicted the HLA-A and HLA-B alleles for most subjects in the first cohort. A total of some 180 TCR beta chains were listed by the study as associated with cytomegalovirus. In a later analysis, HLA-associated TCR beta chains showed more clonal expansion and lower generation probabilities than non-associated chains that were equally common. A later genetic analysis reported fewer N-insertions in productive TCRs among donors in an Asian-associated ancestry cluster than the roughly 620-donor mean. HLA typing was unavailable for some donors at each locus, so association tests used only the typed subset. In vitro tests confirmed that a few of the cytomegalovirus-associated TCR beta chains recognize cytomegalovirus antigens. Sequencing depth was assumed to be roughly uniform across donors in the presence/absence analyses, though that assumption may not hold. A cluster of highly shared sequence variants was judged likely to represent a technical artifact of the sequencing pipeline. The authors suggested that the approach could potentially be generalized to other disease states and immunological phenotypes.

The method behind the library was the immunoSEQ multiplex PCR assay. A mixture of 60 forward primers for TCR Vbeta segments and 13 reverse primers for TCR Jbeta segments was used in the multiplex PCR. The CDR3 region of rearranged TCR beta genes was amplified from genomic DNA with a multiplex PCR assay. The amplified TCR beta libraries were sequenced on the Illumina HiSeq System as 87-base-pair reads. The original pipeline was this. A later analysis counted about 80 million unique TCR beta chains across the 666 repertoires, and roughly 10 million of these chains were shared by at least two donors. Raw reads were error-corrected and collapsed into unique sequences with a nearest-neighbor algorithm that merged closely related sequences to remove PCR and sequencing errors. V, D and J gene segments were assigned by aligning CDR3 sequences to IMGT reference sequences. For a sequence to be retained, a match of at least six nucleotides was required to both a V gene segment and a J gene segment. Rearrangements were classified as productive when the CDR3 lacked stop codons and remained in frame with V and J, and all other rearrangements were classified as non-productive. CDR3 was defined according to IMGT convention as the region running from the second conserved V-encoded cysteine to the conserved J-encoded phenylalanine. In an earlier analysis of around 600 of the donors, sequences lacking an unambiguous match to a single V gene segment were excluded. In an earlier analysis of around 600 of the donors, V segments were called functional above 56.7% productive rearrangements and were called segregating when the between-donor standard deviation exceeded 5%. To diagnose cytomegalovirus status from the catalog of TCR beta chain sequences, a statistical classification framework was built. In a later analysis, V and J genes were assigned by comparing TCR nucleotide sequences against IMGT/GENE-DB human TR gene sequences. The TCRdist pipeline was used in a later analysis to assign CDR3 sequences and most-parsimonious VDJ recombination scenarios. A later analysis defined each TCR beta chain by its CDR3 amino acid sequence plus V-gene family, and excluded reads lacking a unique V-gene family. In a later analysis, several hundred highly shared, low-generation-probability nucleotide sequences were removed to address suspected cross-contamination and a sequencing artifact. In a later analysis, a clonal expansion index was calculated for each public chain from normalized within-repertoire ranks of inferred template counts. In a later analysis, generation probabilities were computed using a VDJ recombination model fitted to out-of-frame rearrangements, and the results were checked against IGoR. In a later analysis, TCR-TCR, TCR-HLA and TCR-CMV co-occurrence was scored with hypergeometric tests, and a repertoire-size bias correction was applied to TCR pairs. False discovery rates were estimated in a later analysis by permuting HLA or CMV assignments 20 times. In a later analysis, co-occurring TCRs were grouped using DBSCAN, and TCRdist sequence similarity was added for clustering within HLA-allele-positive subsets. Repertoires with fewer than 30,000 or more than 120,000 public chains were left out of co-occurrence clustering, as were four to six repertoires with anomalous nucleotide sharing. Held by TCRdb, this immuneACCESS table contains in-frame sequences only and omits some clones. Under half of the omission traces to an unresolved V gene where checked; the cause of the rest is unknown. D and trimming come from the DNA, and the V and J calls and clone size come from that table. Present in this sample are tens of thousands of clones, around 75% of which were seen just once. The top ten clonotypes cover approximately 50% of the sample.

The sequence was obtained from a man aged 50-59 years in good health and CMV-seropositive. Sequenced: PBMCs. Recombination linked TRBV5-1 to TRBJ2-3; TRBD2 matches 11 bases in the middle. The CDR3 in this case is CASSLGGLAGGDTQYF. In nucleotides, the sequence is TGCGCCAGCAGCTTGGGCGGTCTAGCGGGGGGAGATACGCAGTATTTT. Supplemented by the reference TRBV5-1 and TRBJ2-3 proteins around the CDR3, the complete variable domain is KAGVTQTPRYLIKTRGQQVTLSCSPISGHRSVSWYQQTPGQGLQFLFEYFSETQRNKGNFPGRFSGRQFSNSRSEMNVSTLELGDSALYLCASSLGGLAGGDTQYFGPGTRLTVL.